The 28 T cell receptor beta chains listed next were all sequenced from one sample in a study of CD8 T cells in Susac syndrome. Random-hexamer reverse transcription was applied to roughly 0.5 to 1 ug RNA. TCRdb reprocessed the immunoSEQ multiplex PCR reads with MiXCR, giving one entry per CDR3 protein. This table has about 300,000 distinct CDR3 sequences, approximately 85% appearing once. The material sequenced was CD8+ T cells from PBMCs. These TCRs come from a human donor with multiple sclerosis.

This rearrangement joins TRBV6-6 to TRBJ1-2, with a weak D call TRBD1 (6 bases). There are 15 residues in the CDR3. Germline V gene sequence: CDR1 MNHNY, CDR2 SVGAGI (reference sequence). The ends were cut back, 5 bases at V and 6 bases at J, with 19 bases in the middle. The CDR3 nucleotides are TGTGCCAGCAGTGCCCGAACAGGGATTGTCGATGGCTACACCTTC. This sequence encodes CASSARTGIVDGYTF.

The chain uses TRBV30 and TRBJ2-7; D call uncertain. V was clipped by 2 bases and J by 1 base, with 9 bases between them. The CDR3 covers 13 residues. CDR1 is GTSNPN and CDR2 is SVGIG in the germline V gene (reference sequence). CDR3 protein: CAWSNEISYEQYF. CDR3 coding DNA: TGTGCCTGGAGTAATGAGATATCCTACGAGCAGTACTTC. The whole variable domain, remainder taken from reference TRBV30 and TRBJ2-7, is SQTIHQWPATLVQPVGSPLSLECTVEGTSNPNLYWYRQAAGRGLQLLFYSVGIGQISSEVPQNLSASRPQDRQFILSSKKLLLSDSGFYLCAWSNEISYEQYFGPGTRLTVT.

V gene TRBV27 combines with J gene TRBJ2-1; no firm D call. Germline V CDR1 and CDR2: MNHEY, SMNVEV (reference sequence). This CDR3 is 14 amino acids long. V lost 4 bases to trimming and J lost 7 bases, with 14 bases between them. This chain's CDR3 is CASSSAVLGNEQFF. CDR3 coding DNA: TGTGCCAGCAGTTCGGCGGTTTTAGGGAATGAGCAGTTCTTC.

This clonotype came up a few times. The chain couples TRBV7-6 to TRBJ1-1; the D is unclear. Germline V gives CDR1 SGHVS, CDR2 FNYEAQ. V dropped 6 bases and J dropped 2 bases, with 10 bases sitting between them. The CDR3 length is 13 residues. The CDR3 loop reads CASSREINTEAFF. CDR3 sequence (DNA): TGTGCCAGCAGTCGGGAAATAAACACTGAAGCTTTCTTT.

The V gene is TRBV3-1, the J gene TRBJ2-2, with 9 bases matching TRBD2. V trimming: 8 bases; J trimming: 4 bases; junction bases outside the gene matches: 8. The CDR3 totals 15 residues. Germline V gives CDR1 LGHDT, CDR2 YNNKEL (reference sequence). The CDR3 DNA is TGTGCCAGCCAAATAGCGGGAGACGGCACCGGGGAGCTGTTTTTT. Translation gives CASQIAGDGTGELFF.

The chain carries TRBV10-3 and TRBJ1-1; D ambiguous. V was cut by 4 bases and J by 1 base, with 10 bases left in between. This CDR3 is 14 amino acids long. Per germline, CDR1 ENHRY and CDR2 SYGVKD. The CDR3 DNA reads TGTGCCATCAGTGCCTTCAGGAGGAACACTGAAGCTTTCTTT. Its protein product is CAISAFRRNTEAFF.

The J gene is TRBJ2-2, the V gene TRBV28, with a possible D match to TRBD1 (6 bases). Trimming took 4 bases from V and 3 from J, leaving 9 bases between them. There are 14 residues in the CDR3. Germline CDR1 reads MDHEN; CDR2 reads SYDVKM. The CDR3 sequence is CASSSGVYTGELFF. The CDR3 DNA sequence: TGTGCCAGCAGTTCAGGGGTTTACACCGGGGAGCTGTTTTTT.

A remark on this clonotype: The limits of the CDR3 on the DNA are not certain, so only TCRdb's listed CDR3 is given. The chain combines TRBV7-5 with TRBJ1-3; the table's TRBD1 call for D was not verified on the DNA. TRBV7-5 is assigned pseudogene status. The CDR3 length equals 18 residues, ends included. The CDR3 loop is CISVPEAYGQVTGNTIYF.

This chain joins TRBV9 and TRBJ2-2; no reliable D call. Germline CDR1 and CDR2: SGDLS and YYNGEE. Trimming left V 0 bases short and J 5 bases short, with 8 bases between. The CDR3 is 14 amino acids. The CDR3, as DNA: TGTGCCAGCAGCGTAGTGGGTGGGACCGGGGAGCTGTTTTTT. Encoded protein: CASSVVGGTGELFF.

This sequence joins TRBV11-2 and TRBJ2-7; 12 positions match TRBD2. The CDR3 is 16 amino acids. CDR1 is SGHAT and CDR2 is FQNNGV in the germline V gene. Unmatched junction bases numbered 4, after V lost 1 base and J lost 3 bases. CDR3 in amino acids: CASSLASGRAFYEQYF. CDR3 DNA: TGTGCCAGCAGCTTAGCTAGCGGGAGGGCCTTCTACGAGCAGTACTTC.

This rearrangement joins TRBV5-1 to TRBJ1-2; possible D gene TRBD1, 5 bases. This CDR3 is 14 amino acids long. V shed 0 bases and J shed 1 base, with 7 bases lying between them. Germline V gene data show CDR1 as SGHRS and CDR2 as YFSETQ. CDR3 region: CASSLGQNNYGYTF. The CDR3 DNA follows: TGCGCCAGCAGCTTGGGACAGAATAACTATGGCTACACCTTC.

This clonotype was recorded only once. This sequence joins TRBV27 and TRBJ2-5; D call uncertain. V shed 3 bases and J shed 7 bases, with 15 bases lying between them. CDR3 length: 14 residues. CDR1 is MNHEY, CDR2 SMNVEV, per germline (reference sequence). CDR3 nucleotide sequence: TGTGCCAGCAGTTTGCGACCCCCCTCGGGGACCCAGTACTTC. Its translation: CASSLRPPSGTQYF.

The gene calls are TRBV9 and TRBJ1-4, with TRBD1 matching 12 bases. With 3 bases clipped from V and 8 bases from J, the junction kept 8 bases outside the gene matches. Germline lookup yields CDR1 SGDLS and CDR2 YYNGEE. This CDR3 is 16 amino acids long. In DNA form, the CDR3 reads TGTGCCAGCAGCGCGCCAGGGACAGGGGGCGGGGAAAAACTGTTTTTT. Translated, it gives CASSAPGTGGGEKLFF.

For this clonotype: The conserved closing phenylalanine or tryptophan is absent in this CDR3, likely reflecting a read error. The CDR3 coding sequence is TGTGCCAGCAGTTTTCCAACCGGGGAGCTGTTTTCT. It codes for CASSFPTGELFS. The chain employs TRBV27 and TRBJ2-2, with unresolved D. The CDR3 loop spans 12 amino acids. Germline V lookup: CDR1 MNHEY, CDR2 SMNVEV (reference sequence). V lost 3 bases, J lost 5 bases, and 4 bases lay in between.

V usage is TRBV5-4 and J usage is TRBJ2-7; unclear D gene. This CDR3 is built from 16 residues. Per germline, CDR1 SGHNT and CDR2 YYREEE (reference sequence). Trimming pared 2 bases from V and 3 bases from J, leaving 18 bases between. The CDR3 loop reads CASSFGPSTPGYEQYF. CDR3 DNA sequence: TGTGCCAGCAGCTTCGGACCCTCCACCCCGGGCTACGAGCAGTACTTC.

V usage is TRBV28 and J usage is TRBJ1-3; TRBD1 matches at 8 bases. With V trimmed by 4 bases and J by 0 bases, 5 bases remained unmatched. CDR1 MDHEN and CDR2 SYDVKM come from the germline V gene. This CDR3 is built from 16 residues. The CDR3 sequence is CASSSGGSHSGNTIYF. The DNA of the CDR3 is TGTGCCAGCAGTTCAGGGGGCTCACACTCTGGAAACACCATATATTTT.

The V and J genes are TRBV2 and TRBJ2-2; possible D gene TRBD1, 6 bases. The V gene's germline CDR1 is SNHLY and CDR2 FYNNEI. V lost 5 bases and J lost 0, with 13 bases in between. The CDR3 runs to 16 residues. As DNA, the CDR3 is TGTGCCAGCAGTCGAACCGACAGGTCGAACACCGGGGAGCTGTTTTTT. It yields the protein CASSRTDRSNTGELFF.

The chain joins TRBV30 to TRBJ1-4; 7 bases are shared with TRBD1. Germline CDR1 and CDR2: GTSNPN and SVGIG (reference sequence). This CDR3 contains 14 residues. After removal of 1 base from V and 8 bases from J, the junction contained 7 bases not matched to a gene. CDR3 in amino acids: CAWSEGRGKEKLFF. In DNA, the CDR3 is TGTGCCTGGAGTGAGGGCAGGGGGAAGGAAAAACTGTTTTTT.

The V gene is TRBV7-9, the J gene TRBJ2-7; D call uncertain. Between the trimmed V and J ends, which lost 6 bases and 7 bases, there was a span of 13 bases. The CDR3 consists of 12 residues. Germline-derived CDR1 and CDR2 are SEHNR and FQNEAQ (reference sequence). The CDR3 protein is CASSYRSSEQYF. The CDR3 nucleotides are TGTGCCAGCAGTTACCGAAGCTCGGAGCAGTACTTC.

The CDR3 DNA follows: TGTGCCAGCAGCCATCCGAGGAGTAACTCCTACAATGAGCAGTTCTTC. It encodes CASSHPRSNSYNEQFF. This sequence joins TRBV14 and TRBJ2-1, with unresolved D. Germline values: CDR1 SGHDN, CDR2 FVKESK. V was pared by 3 bases and J by 0 bases, with 12 bases between. The CDR3 totals 16 residues.

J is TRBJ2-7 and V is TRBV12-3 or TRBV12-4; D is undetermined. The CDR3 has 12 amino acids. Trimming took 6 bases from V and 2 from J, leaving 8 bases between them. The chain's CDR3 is CASSPNTYEQYF. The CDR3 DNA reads TGTGCCAGCAGCCCCAATACCTACGAGCAGTACTTC.

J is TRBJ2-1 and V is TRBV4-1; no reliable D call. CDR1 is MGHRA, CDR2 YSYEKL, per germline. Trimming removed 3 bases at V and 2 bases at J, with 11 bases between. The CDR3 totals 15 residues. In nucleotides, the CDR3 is TGCGCCAGCAGCCAGCCTTCCTGGGCCTACAATGAGCAGTTCTTC. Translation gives CASSQPSWAYNEQFF.

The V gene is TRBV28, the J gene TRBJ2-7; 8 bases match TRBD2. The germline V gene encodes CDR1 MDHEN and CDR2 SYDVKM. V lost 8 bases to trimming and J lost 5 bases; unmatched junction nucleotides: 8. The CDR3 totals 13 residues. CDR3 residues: CASAWTSPNEQYF. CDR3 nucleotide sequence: TGTGCCAGCGCCTGGACTAGCCCAAACGAGCAGTACTTC.

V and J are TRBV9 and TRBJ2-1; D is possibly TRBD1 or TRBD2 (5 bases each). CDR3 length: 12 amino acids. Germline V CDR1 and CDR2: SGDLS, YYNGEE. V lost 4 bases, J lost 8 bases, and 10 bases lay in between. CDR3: CASSQGAYEQFF. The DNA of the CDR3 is TGTGCCAGCAGCCAGGGAGCCTATGAGCAGTTCTTC.

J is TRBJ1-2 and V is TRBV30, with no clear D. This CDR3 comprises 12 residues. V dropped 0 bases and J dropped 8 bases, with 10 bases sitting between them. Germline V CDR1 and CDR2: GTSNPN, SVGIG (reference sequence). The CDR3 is CAWSVALLGYTF. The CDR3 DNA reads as TGTGCCTGGAGTGTAGCCCTCCTAGGCTACACCTTC.

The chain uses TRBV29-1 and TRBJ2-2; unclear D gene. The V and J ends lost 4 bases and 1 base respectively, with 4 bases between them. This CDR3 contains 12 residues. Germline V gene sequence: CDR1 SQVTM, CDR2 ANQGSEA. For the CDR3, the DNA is TGCAGCGTTGTGGGGAACACCGGGGAGCTGTTTTTT. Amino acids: CSVVGNTGELFF.

The CDR3 is CSARDWAGEIVYYGYTF. CDR3 DNA: TGCAGTGCTAGAGATTGGGCAGGGGAGATAGTGTACTATGGCTACACCTTC. The chain couples TRBV20-1 to TRBJ1-2, with D tentatively TRBD1 (6 bases). Trimming took off 0 bases at V and 3 bases at J, with 20 bases between the two ends. This CDR3 is 17 amino acids long. Germline values: CDR1 DFQATT, CDR2 SNEGSKA (reference sequence).

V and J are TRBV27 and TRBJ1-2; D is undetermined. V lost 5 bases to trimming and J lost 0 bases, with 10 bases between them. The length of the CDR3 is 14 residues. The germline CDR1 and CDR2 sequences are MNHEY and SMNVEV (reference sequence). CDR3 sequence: CASSPGLANYGYTF. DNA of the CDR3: TGTGCCAGCAGTCCAGGTTTAGCTAACTATGGCTACACCTTC.